This T cell receptor (beta chain) was sequenced during a study of blood T cell repertoires in COVID-19. Source study methods: By means of reference gene primer amplification, nucleated cell counts were estimated. Produced via immunoSEQ multiplex PCR; TCRdb's table is partial and in-frame only. V and J calls and clone size are given by that table; D and trimming were obtained from the DNA. The data hold 55,000 to 75,000 clones, with under 95% observed a single time. The TCR was taken from a human donor in a cohort sampled during active COVID-19. Sample: peripheral blood.

The DNA of the CDR3 is TGTGCCAGCAGTTACGGACAGGGGGCGCGGAGCAATCAGCCCCAGCATTTT. It encodes CASSYGQGARSNQPQHF. The chain links TRBV28 to TRBJ1-5; the match to TRBD1 covers 11 bases. The CDR3 consists of 17 residues. Trimming at V came to 4 bases and at J to 1 base, leaving 6 bases not matched to a gene. CDR1 and CDR2 from the germline V gene are MDHEN and SYDVKM.